A single sample is the source of the 10 T cell receptor beta chains below, sequenced in a study of blood T cell repertoires in acute mononucleosis (dated by TCRdb to the early 2020s). The sample's time point, from its label and the paper: acute infectious mononucleosis, at clinical presentation within 2 weeks of symptom onset (visit 1). The library came from the immunoSEQ multiplex PCR assay. TCRdb holds this immuneACCESS table with in-frame rearrangements only. Some clones are missing; in checked studies, unresolved V genes explain under half, and the rest has no known cause. Within this sample are under 2,500 clones, with over 25% of them counted one time only. Of the sample, approximately 67% falls within the top ten clones. The sequencing here drew on EBV YVL epitope tetramer+ CD8+ T cells sorted from PBMCs, taken during acute infectious mononucleosis. The sample's cell subset or site label, in plain terms: CD8 T cells binding a tetramer with EBV BRLF1 109-117 peptide (YVL-BR). Receptors were obtained from a man aged 18 to 35 with infectious mononucleosis caused by EBV.

Worth noting for this clone: At one of its ends the junction is not consistent with the germline gene, which may arise from a read error. The chain carries TRBV6-5 and TRBJ2-3; D is unclear. The CDR3 extends over 14 amino acids. Germline V lookup: CDR1 MNHEY, CDR2 SVGAGI. Here the CDR3 DNA reads TGTGCCAGCAGTGCCCTACTTGGGTCAGCGTCGACGCAATTT. It translates to CASSALLGSASTQF.

This clone was counted many times. The chain couples TRBV6-6 to TRBJ2-1; D not certain. V lost 4 bases to trimming and J lost 9 bases, with 10 bases between them. The CDR3 covers 12 residues. CDR1 is MNHNY, CDR2 SVGAGI, per germline (reference sequence). Here the CDR3 reads CASSLYSSEQFF. DNA for the CDR3: TGTGCCAGCAGTTTATATTCCAGTGAGCAGTTCTTC.

This clone appeared many times. This chain links TRBV6-6 with TRBJ2-1; no firm D call. The CDR3 is 11 amino acids. V dropped 5 bases and J dropped 3 bases, with 2 bases sitting between them. Germline values: CDR1 MNHNY, CDR2 SVGAGI (reference sequence). The CDR3 coding sequence is TGTGCCAGCAGTATCTACAATGAGCAGTTCTTC. This gives the protein CASSIYNEQFF.

This clone turned up a few times. The chain combines TRBV9 with TRBJ2-5, with 11 bases identical to TRBD2. Germline V lookup: CDR1 SGDLS, CDR2 YYNGEE. The V and J ends lost 2 bases and 2 bases, in that order; junction bases with no gene match: 11. The CDR3 spans 18 residues. CDR3 DNA sequence: TGTGCCAGCAGCGTGGGGGCAGTTGGGACTAGCGGACAAGAGACCCAGTACTTC. This sequence encodes CASSVGAVGTSGQETQYF.

This clone has more than one count but fewer than ten. This likely reflects a read error, since a far larger clone is one base away. In the same sample, other DNA sequences code for this CDR3. The chain recombines TRBV6-5 with TRBJ2-3; D is undetermined. The CDR3 contains 15 residues. The germline V gene has CDR1 MNHEY and CDR2 SVGAGI. CDR3 loop: CASSALLGSASTHYF. CDR3 coding DNA: TGTGCCAGCAGTGCCCTACTTGGGTCAGCGTCGACGCATTATTTT.

As concerns this clone: The same CDR3 arises from other DNA sequences in this sample as well. This chain links TRBV25-1 with TRBJ2-1; the D is unclear. V lost 6 bases and J lost 6, with 9 bases in between. The CDR3 spans 12 residues. CDR1 and CDR2 from the germline V gene are MGHDK and SYGVNS. As DNA, the CDR3 is TGTGCCAGCAGCCTATTTTCCAATGAGCAGTTCTTC. As protein: CASSLFSNEQFF.

This clone was counted only a few times. Within the sample, other DNA sequences also encode this same CDR3. The V and J genes are TRBV6-5 and TRBJ2-3; D unresolved. This CDR3 spans 15 amino acids. V was pared by 5 bases and J by 9 bases, with 21 bases between. The germline gives CDR1 MNHEY, CDR2 SVGAGI. CDR3 loop: CASSAVLGSASTQYF. Here the CDR3 DNA reads TGTGCCAGCAGTGCCGTACTTGGGTCTGCGTCGACGCAGTATTTT.

The chain joins TRBV18 to TRBJ2-7; the D gene is possibly TRBD1 (5 bases). The CDR3 length is 12 residues. The V end was cut by 9 bases, the J end by 7 bases, with 16 bases between. The germline gives CDR1 KGHSH, CDR2 LQKENI. The CDR3 is CARTPGQKEQYF. CDR3 nucleotide sequence: TGTGCCAGAACACCAGGGCAGAAAGAGCAGTACTTC.

Regarding this clone: Because the CDR3's place on the DNA is in doubt, the DNA is left out and the CDR3 is given as listed by TCRdb. The V and J genes are TRBV28 and TRBJ2-2; the D call TRBD2 from the table was never checked on the DNA. From germline, CDR1 is MDHEN and CDR2 SYDVKM. The CDR3 adds up to 14 amino acids, both ends counted. The chain's CDR3 is CASRPWGGPGSCFF.

This clone was picked up a small number of times. The chain joins TRBV28 to TRBJ2-5, with 9 bases aligning to TRBD1. Trimming took 6 bases from V and 5 from J; bases not matched to a gene: 13. The CDR3 sequence is 16 residues long. Germline CDR1 and CDR2: MDHEN and SYDVKM. As DNA, the CDR3 is TGTGCCAGCAGCGACCCCCGGGACAGGGTGGGGGAGACCCAGTACTTC. Amino acids: CASSDPRDRVGETQYF.